The sequence of this TCR beta chain was determined in a study of tumor-infiltrating T cells and Merkel cell polyomavirus (dated by TCRdb to about 2017). Turning to the overall study: The study examined CD8+ T cells specific for the Merkel cell polyomavirus KLL epitope in Merkel cell carcinoma patients. Varying disease stages were represented at patient presentation, and patients were followed for a median of approximately 2.5 years (range 1.1 to 6.0 years). Patients received varied, non-standardized therapies including chemotherapy, radiation and immunotherapies. In 14 to 15 samples, TRB sequencing was done on KLL-tetramer-sorted cells from blood or tumor-infiltrating lymphocytes, along with about eleven matched whole-tumor samples. Most whole-tumor samples were approximately 24-micron curls cut from formalin-fixed, paraffin-embedded tissue blocks. Across the study, one tumor sample was a frozen nodal tumor digest and one was a flash-frozen core biopsy of a metastasis. What the authors observed across the whole study: A greater number of unique KLL-specific clonotypes in tumors (roughly 5-120 vs 0-3) was associated with a significant advantage in MCC-specific survival (P = 0.0051). The small sample size of the study (n ≈ 13 patients) is a limitation. KLL-specific TRB repertoires were diverse and mostly private, with just one public clonotype, shared by two patients, among 397 unique sequences. Only a single viral epitope was studied, so T cells against other Merkel cell polyomavirus epitopes were not captured. A higher intratumoral fraction of KLL-specific T cells (about 1.7-18% versus roughly 0-0.14%) was associated with significantly improved MCC-specific survival.

The library was made by the immunoSEQ multiplex PCR assay. Genomic DNA extraction, TRB sequencing and normalization were carried out by Adaptive Biotechnologies (Seattle, WA). Concerning the study's data processing: Clonality was computed as one minus Shannon entropy of productive TRB sequences normalized by log2 of unique productive sequences. KLL-specific clonotypes in tumors were identified by matching TCRbeta CDR3 amino acid sequences to those from the tetramer-sorted sample of each patient. This immuneACCESS table, as held by TCRdb, lists in-frame sequences with V and J called but not all clones. Of the missing ones, under half trace to an unresolved V gene in checked studies; the others have no known cause. The V and J calls and the clone size are those of that table, but D and trimming were determined from the DNA. The sample data list 2,100 or so clones, and 95% to 98% of these were observed just once. Roughly 2.5% of the sample is in the top ten clones.

Counted from cysteine to phenylalanine, this CDR3 has 13 amino acids. Of the read, only the CDR3 DNA is kept; its 39 bases are in frame from base 1. The germline V gene encodes CDR1 SGHRS and CDR2 YFSETQ. A remark on this clone: This receptor's antigen is unknown. At one end, the junction sequence differs from germline, possibly due to a read error.

All patients' tumors stained robustly positive for Merkel cell polyomavirus Large T antigen by immunohistochemistry. Approximately twelve Merkel cell carcinoma patients were included, each with robust KLL-tetramer+ populations (above 0.04% of CD8+ T cells) in blood and/or cultured TIL. Every patient was Caucasian, and patient ages had a median of 65 years and ranged from about 50 to 77 years. Lymph node tumors were analyzed for patients with unknown primaries who presented with nodal disease, or when insufficient primary tissue was available. This TCR was sampled from a man between 70 and 80 years old with Merkel cell carcinoma. The receptor chain draws on TRBV5-1 and TRBJ2-7; matching of 6 bases hints at TRBD1 as the D gene. Source material: lymph node tissue. The CDR3 region has the sequence CANSLAGTPEQYF. The nucleotide sequence reads TGCGCCAACAGCTTGGCCGGGACACCCGAGCAGTACTTC.